This TCR beta chain was identified in a study of siplizumab effects on memory and regulatory T cells. Study-level findings and limits: With siplizumab, Treg-derived clones averaged roughly 70% of mappable alloreactive CD4+ clones, versus around 25% in controls.

This clone was detected once. Its antigen is as yet unknown. Assayed TCR templates numbered 85,000 to 100,000 for each sample. Clones were read by immunoSEQ multiplex PCR, and TCRdb kept only the in-frame ones, dropping some. This sample has approximately 100,000 clones; 85% to 95% occur once, and the top ten carry around 12%. The CDR3 is 16 residues long. The germline CDR1 and CDR2 sequences are MNHNY and SVGAGI (reference sequence). V lost 7 bases, J lost 0 bases, and 10 bases stayed unmatched. Sequencing used non-Treg CD4+ T cells sorted from blood. The gene calls are TRBV6-6 and TRBJ2-3; 7 nucleotides agree with TRBD1. The receptor was isolated from a human donor in good health. The CDR3 loop is CASTNRGPYSTDTQYF. The CDR3, as DNA: TGTGCCAGCACCAACAGGGGTCCTTATAGCACAGATACGCAGTATTTT.